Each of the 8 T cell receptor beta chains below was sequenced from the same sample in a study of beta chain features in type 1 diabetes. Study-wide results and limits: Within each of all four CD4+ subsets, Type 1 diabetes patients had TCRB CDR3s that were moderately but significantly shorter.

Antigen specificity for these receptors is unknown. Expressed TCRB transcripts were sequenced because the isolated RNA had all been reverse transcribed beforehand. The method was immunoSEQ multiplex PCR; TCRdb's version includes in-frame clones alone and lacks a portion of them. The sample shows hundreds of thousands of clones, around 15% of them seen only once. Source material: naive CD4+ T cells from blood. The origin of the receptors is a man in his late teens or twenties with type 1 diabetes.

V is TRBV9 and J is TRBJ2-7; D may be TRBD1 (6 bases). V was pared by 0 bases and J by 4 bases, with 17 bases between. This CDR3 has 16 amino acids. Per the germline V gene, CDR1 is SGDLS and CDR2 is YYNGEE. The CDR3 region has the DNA TGTGCCAGCAGCGTAGGAGTCGCAGGGGCTGGGTACGAGCAGTACTTC. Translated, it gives CASSVGVAGAGYEQYF.

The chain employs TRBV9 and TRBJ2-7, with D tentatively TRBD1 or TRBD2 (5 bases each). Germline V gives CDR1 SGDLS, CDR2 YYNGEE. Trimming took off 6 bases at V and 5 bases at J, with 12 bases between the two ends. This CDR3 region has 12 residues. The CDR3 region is CASTEGRHEQYF. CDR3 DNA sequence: TGTGCCAGCACCGAGGGGAGACACGAGCAGTACTTC.

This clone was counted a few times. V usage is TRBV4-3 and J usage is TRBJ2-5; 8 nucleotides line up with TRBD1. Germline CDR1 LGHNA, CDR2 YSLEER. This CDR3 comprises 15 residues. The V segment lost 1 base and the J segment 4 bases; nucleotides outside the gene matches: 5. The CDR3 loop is CASSQGQGAGETQYF. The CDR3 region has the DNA TGCGCCAGCAGCCAAGGCCAGGGGGCAGGAGAGACCCAGTACTTC.

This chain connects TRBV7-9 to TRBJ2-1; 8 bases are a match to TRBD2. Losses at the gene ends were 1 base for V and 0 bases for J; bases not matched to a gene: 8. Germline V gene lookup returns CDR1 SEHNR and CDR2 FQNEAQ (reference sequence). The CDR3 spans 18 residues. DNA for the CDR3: TGTGCCAGCAGCTTAGGTTGGTTAGCGGGGAGCTCCTACAATGAGCAGTTCTTC. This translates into CASSLGWLAGSSYNEQFF.

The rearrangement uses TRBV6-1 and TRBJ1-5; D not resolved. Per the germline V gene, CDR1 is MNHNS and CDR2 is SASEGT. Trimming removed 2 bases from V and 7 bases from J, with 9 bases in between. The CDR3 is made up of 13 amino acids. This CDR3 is CASSELLSQPQHF. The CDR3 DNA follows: TGTGCCAGCAGTGAACTTTTGTCGCAGCCCCAGCATTTT.

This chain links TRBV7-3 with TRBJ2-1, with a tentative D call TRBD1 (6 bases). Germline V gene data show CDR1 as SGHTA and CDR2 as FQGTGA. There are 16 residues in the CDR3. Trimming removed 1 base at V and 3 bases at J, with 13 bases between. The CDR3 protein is CASSLNRDTSYNEQFF. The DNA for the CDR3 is TGTGCCAGCAGCTTAAACCGGGACACAAGCTACAATGAGCAGTTCTTC.

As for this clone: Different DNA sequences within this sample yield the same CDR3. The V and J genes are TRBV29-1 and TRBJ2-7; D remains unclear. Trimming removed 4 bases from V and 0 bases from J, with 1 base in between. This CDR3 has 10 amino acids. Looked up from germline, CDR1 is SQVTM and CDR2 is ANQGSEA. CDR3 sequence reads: CSVGSYEQYF. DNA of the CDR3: TGCAGCGTTGGCTCCTACGAGCAGTACTTC.

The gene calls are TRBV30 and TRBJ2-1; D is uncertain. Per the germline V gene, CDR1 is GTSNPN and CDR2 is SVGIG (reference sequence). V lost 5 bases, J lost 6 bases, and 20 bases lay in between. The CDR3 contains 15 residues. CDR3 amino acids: CAWHHLGAQSNEQFF. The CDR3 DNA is TGTGCCTGGCACCATCTAGGAGCCCAATCCAATGAGCAGTTCTTC.